Presented here are 25 T cell receptor beta chains from one specimen sequenced in a study of neurological immune-mediated disorders (dated by TCRdb to about 2019). Libraries were prepared through 5' RACE. Sequenced using an Illumina HiSeq 2500. TCRdb handled the public reads itself, with Q25 trimming in fastp and clone calling in MiXCR, and kept productive beta chains. CDR3 protein sequences are deduplicated, and each keeps its most common genes and DNA. The sample table lists about 38,000 distinct CDR3 sequences, roughly 12% of them with a count of one. 3% to 4.5% of the sample goes to the ten largest clones. The sequenced sample consisted of CD4+ T cells from blood. The origin of the receptors is a woman between 25 and 40 years old with HTLV-1-associated myelopathy (HAM/TSP).

This clonotype was detected ten times or more. The chain combines TRBV7-6 with TRBJ2-1; 9 positions agree with TRBD2. After removal of 5 bases from V and 7 bases from J, the junction contained 12 bases not matched to a gene. Germline CDR1 and CDR2: SGHVS and FNYEAQ. The length of the CDR3 is 16 residues. CDR3 region: CASSPWGLAGINEQFF. The CDR3 DNA reads as TGTGCCAGCAGCCCATGGGGTCTAGCGGGGATTAATGAGCAGTTCTTC.

This clonotype has a count of ten or more. V is TRBV14 and J is TRBJ2-1; possibly TRBD2 for D (6 bases). Germline V gives CDR1 SGHDN, CDR2 FVKESK. This CDR3 is 18 amino acids long. V lost 1 base to trimming and J lost 4 bases, with 20 bases between them. CDR3 protein: CASSQGGWRGAPYNEQFF. CDR3 DNA sequence: TGTGCCAGCAGCCAAGGCGGGTGGCGGGGTGCCCCGTACAATGAGCAGTTCTTC.

In its sample, this clonotype was seen many times. This chain links TRBV11-2 with TRBJ1-1; maybe TRBD1 (6 bases). V dropped 4 bases and J dropped 4 bases, with 13 bases sitting between them. Germline assignment: CDR1 SGHAT and CDR2 FQNNGV. The CDR3 is 14 amino acids. In DNA, the CDR3 is TGTGCCAGCAGCTACACAGGGTTTGGCACTGAAGCTTTCTTT. Translating it yields CASSYTGFGTEAFF.

Many counts were recorded for this clonotype. The V call is TRBV5-1, the J call TRBJ1-2; TRBD1 agrees at 8 bases. Trimming at V came to 4 bases and at J to 7 bases, leaving 6 bases not matched to a gene. Looked up from germline, CDR1 is SGHRS and CDR2 is YFSETQ. The CDR3 extends over 13 amino acids. CDR3 loop: CASSETGDTGYTF. CDR3 DNA: TGCGCCAGCAGCGAGACAGGGGATACTGGCTACACCTTC.

This clonotype was detected many times. The chain couples TRBV7-9 to TRBJ2-3; D not certain. The CDR3 is made up of 10 amino acids. In germline, CDR1 is SEHNR, CDR2 FQNEAQ (reference sequence). Deletions cut 5 bases from V and 6 bases from J, with 3 bases between. CDR3 in amino acids: CASSGDTQYF. The CDR3 nucleotides are TGTGCCAGCAGCGGGGATACGCAGTATTTT.

This clonotype was observed a handful of times. The genes are TRBV7-8 and TRBJ1-2; D may be TRBD1 (6 bases). The CDR3 has 15 amino acids. Per germline, CDR1 SGHVS and CDR2 FQNEAQ. Deletions cut 5 bases from V and 4 bases from J, with 17 bases between. The CDR3 loop is CASSQTRGILYGYTF. DNA of the CDR3: TGTGCCAGCAGCCAGACTAGGGGGATTCTCTATGGCTACACCTTC.

This clonotype was recorded a few times. The chain couples TRBV18 to TRBJ2-4, with D hard to call. The germline V and J ends were trimmed by 0 bases and 0 bases, with 12 bases remaining between them. Germline CDR1 KGHSH, CDR2 LQKENI. The CDR3 contains 17 residues. In nucleotides, the CDR3 is TGTGCCAGCTCACCACCCGCAACCGCCCTAGCCAAAAACATTCAGTACTTC. Translation: CASSPPATALAKNIQYF.

This clonotype was found many times. The chain couples TRBV6-5 to TRBJ1-6; D is uncertain. Germline V CDR1 and CDR2: MNHEY, SVGAGI. Trimming left V 0 bases short and J 2 bases short, with 11 bases between. CDR3 length: 17 amino acids. The CDR3 is CASSYSGVRAYNSPLHF. In nucleotides, the CDR3 is TGTGCCAGCAGTTACTCGGGTGTTAGGGCCTATAATTCACCCCTCCACTTT.

This clonotype occurred many times. The rearrangement uses TRBV20-1 and TRBJ2-4; the D gene could be TRBD1 or TRBD2 (5 bases each). V gave up 5 bases and J gave up 0 bases, with 8 bases separating them. From germline, CDR1 is DFQATT and CDR2 SNEGSKA (reference sequence). The CDR3 spans 13 residues. CDR3 bases: TGCAGTGCTCCCGGGACAGCCAAAAACATTCAGTACTTC. It specifies CSAPGTAKNIQYF.

The table lists this clonotype with many counts. This chain uses TRBV28 with TRBJ1-2, with D possibly being TRBD1 (6 bases). This CDR3 has 12 amino acids. V lost 5 bases and J 4 bases, leaving 8 bases between the germline ends. Germline values: CDR1 MDHEN, CDR2 SYDVKM. The CDR3 bases are TGTGCCAGCAGTGAGGACAGCTATGGCTACACCTTC. It yields the protein CASSEDSYGYTF.

This clonotype was seen at least ten times. The genes are TRBV7-2 and TRBJ1-1; no reliable D call. The CDR3 contains 15 residues. The germline V gene has CDR1 SGHTA and CDR2 FQGNSA. Deletions cut 1 base from V and 4 bases from J, with 13 bases between. CDR3 DNA: TGTGCCAGCAGCTTAGGTGGGGTTTGGGTCACTGAAGCTTTCTTT. Its protein product is CASSLGGVWVTEAFF.

At least ten counts were recorded for this clonotype. The V and J genes are TRBV24-1 and TRBJ2-7; D ambiguous. Germline V lookup: CDR1 KGHDR, CDR2 SFDVKD. Trimming stripped 4 bases from V and 5 bases from J, with 17 bases between. This CDR3 spans 15 amino acids. CDR3 amino acids: CATSDSRVLGNEQYF. The CDR3 bases are TGTGCCACCAGTGACTCACGGGTCTTGGGGAACGAGCAGTACTTC.

This clonotype was picked up many times. DNA of the CDR3: TGTGCCAGCAATTTCCCAGGGCCCCGGAACACTGAAGCTTTCTTT. The encoded protein is CASNFPGPRNTEAFF. V gene TRBV7-9 combines with J gene TRBJ1-1; a weak D match, TRBD1 (5 bases). V lost 7 bases to trimming and J lost 1 base, with 16 bases between them. The germline CDR1 and CDR2 sequences are SEHNR and FQNEAQ (reference sequence). This CDR3 is built from 15 residues.

This clonotype was detected many times. This chain joins TRBV5-1 and TRBJ2-1; a possible D gene is TRBD2 (6 bases). V was trimmed by 4 bases and J by 0 bases, leaving 17 bases between them. The CDR3 extends over 17 amino acids. From germline, CDR1 is SGHRS and CDR2 YFSETQ. CDR3 coding DNA: TGCGCCAGCAGCCTGGATGGGACTTCGAGCTCCTACAATGAGCAGTTCTTC. Protein sequence: CASSLDGTSSSYNEQFF.

This clonotype was recorded at least ten times. The chain recombines TRBV24-1 with TRBJ2-7; perhaps TRBD1 as D (6 bases). V lost 3 bases to trimming and J lost 3 bases, with 11 bases between them. The CDR3 has 14 amino acids. Germline CDR1 is KGHDR and CDR2 is SFDVKD. CDR3 sequence: CATSDTRGSYEQYF. In DNA form, the CDR3 reads TGTGCCACCAGTGATACCAGGGGCAGCTACGAGCAGTACTTC.

Ten or more counts support this clonotype. V gene TRBV6-1 combines with J gene TRBJ2-1, with a tentative D call TRBD2 (5 bases). Germline CDR1 and CDR2: MNHNS and SASEGT. V dropped 6 bases and J dropped 0 bases, with 15 bases sitting between them. The CDR3 is 16 residues long. The CDR3 region is CASSEQGSSSYNEQFF. The CDR3, as DNA: TGTGCCAGCAGCGAACAAGGGAGTAGCTCCTACAATGAGCAGTTCTTC.

This clonotype was seen repeatedly, ten times or more. V is TRBV2 and J is TRBJ2-3; tentatively, D is TRBD1 (5 bases). Germline V gene data show CDR1 as SNHLY and CDR2 as FYNNEI. The CDR3 is made up of 12 amino acids. V dropped 5 bases and J dropped 7 bases, with 10 bases sitting between them. CDR3 DNA: TGTGCCAGCAGTTCCACAGGCTATACGCAGTATTTT. It codes for CASSSTGYTQYF. Full variable domain (rest looked up from reference TRBV2 and TRBJ2-3): EPEVTQTPSHQVTQMGQEVILRCVPISNHLYFYWYRQILGQKVEFLVSFYNNEISEKSEIFDDQFSVERPDGSNFTLKIRSTKLEDSAMYFCASSSTGYTQYFGPGTRLTVL.

The J gene is TRBJ2-4, the V gene TRBV5-1, with 8 bases identical to TRBD1. The CDR3 consists of 13 residues. The V and J ends lost 3 bases and 9 bases, in that order; junction bases with no gene match: 5. Germline assignment: CDR1 SGHRS and CDR2 YFSETQ. In DNA, the CDR3 is TGCGCCAGCAGCTCGGAGACAGGGGCCATTCAGTACTTC. It encodes CASSSETGAIQYF.

Of note for this clonotype: A junction end diverges from the germline sequence, so it may reflect a read error. The V gene is TRBV20-1, the J gene TRBJ1-1; D call uncertain. Per the germline V gene, CDR1 is DFQATT and CDR2 is SNEGSKA (reference sequence). This CDR3 comprises 11 residues. CDR3 coding DNA: TGCAGTGCTCTGGACGGATCCAAAGCTTTCTTC. It translates to CSALDGSKAFF.

This clonotype was detected many times. The chain recombines TRBV18 with TRBJ1-5, with D perhaps TRBD1 (6 bases). CDR1 is KGHSH, CDR2 LQKENI, per germline. CDR3 length equals 18 residues. Trimming shortened V by 1 base and J by 2 bases, and 18 bases separated the two germline ends. The CDR3 DNA reads as TGTGCCAGCTCACCACAGATGACGGACAGTCGAGGCAATCAGCCCCAGCATTTT. Translated: CASSPQMTDSRGNQPQHF.

This clonotype has ten or more counts. The chain is built from TRBV5-1 and TRBJ2-7; 8 bases fit TRBD2. CDR3 size: 15 residues. CDR1 is SGHRS and CDR2 is YFSETQ in the germline V gene. The trim removed 2 bases at V and 5 bases at J, leaving 9 bases unmatched. This CDR3 reads CASSFKSGGLHEQYF. The DNA of the CDR3 is TGCGCCAGCAGCTTTAAGAGCGGGGGCCTCCACGAGCAGTACTTC.

This clonotype was seen ten or more times. This chain links TRBV7-2 with TRBJ1-1; 7 nucleotides match TRBD1. The ends lost 6 bases at V and 7 bases at J; junction bases unmatched: 14. The CDR3 has 15 residues. Germline values: CDR1 SGHTA, CDR2 FQGNSA. CDR3: CASSLSRGVIREAFF. CDR3 bases: TGTGCCAGCAGTCTATCCAGGGGGGTGATACGTGAAGCTTTCTTT.

This clonotype was observed many times. V and J are TRBV6-5 and TRBJ1-5; 10 nucleotides agree with TRBD1. There are 15 residues in the CDR3. The germline V gene encodes CDR1 MNHEY and CDR2 SVGAGI. The trim removed 6 bases at V and 2 bases at J, leaving 4 bases unmatched. DNA for the CDR3: TGTGCCAGCAGACGGACAGGGGGAGGCAATCAGCCCCAGCATTTT. Residues: CASRRTGGGNQPQHF.

At least ten counts were recorded for this clonotype. This sequence joins TRBV2 and TRBJ2-4; no clear D gene. CDR1 and CDR2 from the germline V gene are SNHLY and FYNNEI. The CDR3 loop spans 15 amino acids. V lost 3 bases to trimming and J lost 0 bases, with 9 bases between them. The CDR3 reads CASSDPSKAKNIQYF. The DNA for the CDR3 is TGTGCCAGCAGTGATCCCAGTAAAGCCAAAAACATTCAGTACTTC.

This clonotype was seen many times. V and J are TRBV3-1 and TRBJ1-6; 7 nucleotides agree with TRBD1. Germline values: CDR1 LGHDT, CDR2 YNNKEL (reference sequence). CDR3 length equals 16 residues. V lost 3 bases, J lost 1 base, and 3 bases stayed unmatched. CDR3 in amino acids: CASSHRDSSYNSPLHF. CDR3 coding DNA: TGTGCCAGCAGCCATCGGGACAGTTCCTATAATTCACCCCTCCACTTT.